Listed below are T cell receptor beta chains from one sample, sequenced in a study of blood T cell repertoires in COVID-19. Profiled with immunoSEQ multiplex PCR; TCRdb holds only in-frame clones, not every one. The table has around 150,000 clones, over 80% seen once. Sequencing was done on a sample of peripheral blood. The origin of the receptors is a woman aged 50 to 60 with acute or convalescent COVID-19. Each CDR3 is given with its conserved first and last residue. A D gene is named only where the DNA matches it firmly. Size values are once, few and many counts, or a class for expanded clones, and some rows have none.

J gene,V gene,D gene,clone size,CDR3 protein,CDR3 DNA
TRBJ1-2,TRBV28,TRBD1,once,CASSLDRAMGGYTF,TGTGCCAGCAGTTTAGACAGGGCCATGGGTGGCTACACCTTC
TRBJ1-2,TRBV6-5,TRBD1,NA,CASSYSTGEIGYGYTF,TGTGCCAGCAGTTACTCTACAGGGGAAATAGGCTATGGCTACACCTTC
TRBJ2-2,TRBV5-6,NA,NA,CASSFPGVDTGELFF,TGTGCCAGCAGCTTCCCGGGAGTAGACACCGGGGAGCTGTTTTTT
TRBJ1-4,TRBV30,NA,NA,CAWSWAVNEKLFF,TGTGCCTGGAGTTGGGCAGTTAATGAAAAACTGTTTTTT
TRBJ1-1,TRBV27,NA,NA,CASSSRTYGGAFF,TGTGCCAGCAGTTCAAGGACGTACGGAGGAGCTTTCTTT
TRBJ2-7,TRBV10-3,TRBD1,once,CAISYSGQGSSYEQYF,TGTGCCATCAGTTACTCCGGACAGGGATCTTCCTACGAGCAGTACTTC
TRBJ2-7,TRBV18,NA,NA,CASSPPGDEQYF,TGTGCCAGCTCACCACCAGGGGACGAGCAGTACTTC
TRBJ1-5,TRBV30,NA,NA,CAWSYRGPQHF,TGTGCCTGGAGTTACCGCGGGCCCCAGCATTTT
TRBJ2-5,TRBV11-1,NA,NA,CASSPRGETQYF,TGTGCCAGCAGCCCCAGAGGGGAGACCCAGTACTTC
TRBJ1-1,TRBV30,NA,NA,CAWRETPYDEAFF,TGTGCCTGGAGAGAGACTCCTTACGATGAAGCTTTCTTT
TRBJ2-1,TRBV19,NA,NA,CASSLGRLHNEQFF,TGTGCCAGTAGTTTAGGTCGACTTCACAATGAGCAGTTCTTC
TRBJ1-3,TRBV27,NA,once,CASSPQYVTGNTIYF,TGTGCCAGCAGCCCCCAGTACGTCACTGGAAACACCATATATTTT
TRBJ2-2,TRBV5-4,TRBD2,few,CASSSKAGVRTGELFF,TGTGCCAGCAGCTCCAAAGCGGGAGTTAGGACCGGGGAGCTGTTTTTT
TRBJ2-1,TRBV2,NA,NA,CASSMRWTHGDEQFF,TGTGCCAGCAGTATGCGTTGGACACATGGGGATGAGCAGTTCTTC
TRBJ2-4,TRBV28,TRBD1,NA,CASSRDRGMDIQYF,TGTGCCAGCAGTCGGGACAGGGGAATGGACATTCAGTACTTC
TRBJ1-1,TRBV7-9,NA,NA,CASSHRDDTEAFF,TGTGCCAGCAGCCACAGGGATGACACTGAAGCTTTCTTT
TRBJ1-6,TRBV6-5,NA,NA,CASRSAGGMGLHF,TGTGCCAGCAGATCCGCCGGGGGAATGGGCCTCCACTTT
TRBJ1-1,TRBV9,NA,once,CASSAWEGGAFF,TGTGCCAGCAGCGCCTGGGAAGGGGGAGCTTTCTTT
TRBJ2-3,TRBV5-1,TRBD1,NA,CASSFGQGKDTQYF,TGCGCCAGCAGCTTCGGACAGGGGAAAGATACGCAGTATTTT
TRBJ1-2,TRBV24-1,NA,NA,CATSQGWGYGYTF,TGTGCCACGAGCCAGGGGTGGGGGTATGGCTACACCTTC
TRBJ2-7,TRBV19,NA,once,CASSDTIGSYEQYF,TGTGCCAGTTCTGACACGATAGGTTCCTACGAGCAGTACTTC
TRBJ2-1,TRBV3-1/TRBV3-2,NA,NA,CASSQVSGQGTSGRSSYNEQFF,TGTGCCAGCAGCCAAGTATCCGGACAGGGAACTAGCGGGCGTAGCTCCTACAATGAGCAGTTCTTC
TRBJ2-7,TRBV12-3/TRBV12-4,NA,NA,CASSLWLPYEQYF,TGTGCCAGCAGTTTGTGGCTTCCCTACGAGCAGTACTTC
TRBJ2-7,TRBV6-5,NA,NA,CASFKAGRTYEQYF,TGTGCCAGCTTTAAGGCGGGTCGTACATACGAGCAGTACTTC
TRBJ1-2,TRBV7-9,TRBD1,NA,CASSPLTGENGYTF,TGTGCCAGCAGCCCCCTGACAGGGGAGAATGGCTACACCTTC
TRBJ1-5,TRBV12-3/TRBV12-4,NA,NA,CASSQGNQPQHF,TGTGCCAGCAGCCAGGGGAATCAGCCCCAGCATTTT
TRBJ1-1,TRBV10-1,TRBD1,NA,CASSARTGGLTEAFF,TGCGCCAGCAGTGCCAGGACAGGGGGCTTGACTGAAGCTTTCTTT
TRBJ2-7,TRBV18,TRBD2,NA,CASAWSGNAYEQYF,TGTGCCAGTGCCTGGAGCGGGAACGCCTACGAGCAGTACTTC
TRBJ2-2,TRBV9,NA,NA,CASSVAGGTNTGELFF,TGTGCCAGCAGCGTAGCAGGGGGGACGAACACCGGGGAGCTGTTTTTT
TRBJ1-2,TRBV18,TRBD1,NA,CASSDRADRYGYTF,TGTGCCAGCTCCGACAGGGCCGACCGCTATGGCTACACCTTC
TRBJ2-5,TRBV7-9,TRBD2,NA,CASSFRLAEETQYF,TGTGCCAGCAGCTTTCGGCTAGCGGAAGAGACCCAGTACTTC
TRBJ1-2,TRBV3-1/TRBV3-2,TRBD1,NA,CASSLGQGAYGYTF,TGTGCCAGCAGCCTCGGACAGGGGGCTTATGGCTACACCTTC
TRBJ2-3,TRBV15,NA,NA,CATSRDIDLEDTQYF,TGTGCCACCAGCAGAGATATCGATCTCGAGGATACGCAGTATTTT
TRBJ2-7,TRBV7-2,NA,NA,CASSFQTDLYEQYF,TGTGCCAGCAGCTTCCAGACAGATCTCTACGAGCAGTACTTC
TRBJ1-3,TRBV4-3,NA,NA,CASSQDRGARGNTIYF,TGCGCCAGCAGCCAAGATCGGGGGGCGCGTGGAAACACCATATATTTT
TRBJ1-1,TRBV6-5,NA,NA,CASSYSAGMNTEAFF,TGTGCCAGCAGTTACTCTGCAGGAATGAACACTGAAGCTTTCTTT
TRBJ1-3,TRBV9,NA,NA,CASSGNRQGSGNTIYF,TGTGCCAGCAGCGGGAACCGTCAGGGCTCTGGAAACACCATATATTTT
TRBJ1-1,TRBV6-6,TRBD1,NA,CASSPGRQGAQGTEAFF,TGTGCCAGCAGTCCGGGGAGGCAGGGGGCTCAGGGCACTGAAGCTTTCTTT
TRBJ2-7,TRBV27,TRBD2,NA,CASSLAGEAQYF,TGTGCCAGCAGTTTAGCGGGAGAGGCGCAGTACTTC
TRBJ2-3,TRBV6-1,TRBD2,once,CASSELAGYDTQYF,TGTGCCAGCAGTGAACTAGCGGGATATGATACGCAGTATTTT
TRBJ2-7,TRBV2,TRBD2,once,CASTGGTAYEQYF,TGTGCCAGCACCGGGGGGACGGCCTACGAGCAGTACTTC